The present entry profiles one TCR beta chain with its context. What it binds is not known. An end of the junction does not agree with germline; a read error may underlie this. Here immunoSEQ multiplex PCR was the method, and the copy in TCRdb shows in-frame clones only, minus some. The data contain about 150,000 clones, 75% to 90% of them seen just once; the ten biggest clones take up about a tenth. This specimen belongs to a study of T cell responses to AZD1222 COVID-19 vaccine. Study-wide results and limits: Targets within unmutated variant regions were reportedly found for nearly half of spike-specific TCRs. The donors showed a predominance of white British ancestry and of females, with possible underestimation of clonal diversity. Just a handful of AZD1222 recipients tested seropositive at baseline. Vaccine-associated CD4 TCRs spanned spike, dominant at 160-218 and 743-854.

CDR3 length equals 16 residues. In germline, CDR1 is SSHAT, CDR2 FNYEAQ (reference sequence). The sequence came from an adult who received the AZD1222 COVID-19 vaccine. The sample consisted of peripheral blood, taken 28 days after the second AZD1222 dose. The chain couples TRBV7-7 to TRBJ2-3; 9 bases agree with TRBD2. The CDR3 loop is CASSRGVAGAADTQYF. The CDR3 bases are TGTGCTAGCAGTCGCGGGGTAGCGGGAGCTGCAGATACGCAGTATTTT.